This TCR beta chain stems from a study of Graves' ophthalmopathy and Graves' hyperthyroidism. Whole-study results and caveats: Appearing in blood as well were most expanded thyroid clonotypes above 0.001 frequency.

RNA transcripts provided the template for amplifying TCR beta CDR3 regions. The authors performed first-round RT-PCR with HTBI primers and then a second-round multiplex PCR. MiXCR was run by TCRdb on the multiplex PCR reads, yielding one entry per CDR3 protein. The sample includes 400,000 or so distinct CDR3 sequences, 15% to 19% of them seen just once. V lost 5 bases and J 0 bases, leaving 10 bases between the germline ends. This CDR3 is 13 amino acids long. CDR1 is DFQATT, CDR2 SNEGSKA, per germline (reference sequence). This clonotype was detected many times. Its antigen is not known. The chain uses TRBV20-1 and TRBJ2-5, with a tentative D call TRBD2 (5 bases). Specimen: peripheral blood. The clonotype comes from a woman in her late teens or twenties with stable Graves' hyperthyroidism. The CDR3 bases are TGCAGTGCTTGGGCGAGGGACCAAGAGACCCAGTACTTC. Translated: CSAWARDQETQYF.